The 21 T cell receptor beta chains presented below share a single source sample, sequenced in a study of OX40 agonist ivuxolimab in advanced cancers. Only in-frame clones appear in the TCRdb table, and some are missing; sequencing was by immunoSEQ multiplex PCR. This sample carries about 120,000 clones, 85% to 90% of them seen once, and the ten largest clones take around 0.57%. The sample in question was CD4+ or CD8+ T cells sorted from blood, obtained in a trial of the OX40 agonist ivuxolimab. Receptors were obtained from an adult with an advanced solid tumor such as melanoma, head and neck, liver or kidney cancer.

The chain links TRBV30 to TRBJ2-5; TRBD1 is a possible D gene (6 bases). The CDR3 sequence is 15 residues long. The germline V gene encodes CDR1 GTSNPN and CDR2 SVGIG (reference sequence). V was shortened by 0 bases and J by 7 bases, with 18 bases between the two germline ends. This chain's CDR3 is CAWSVLSGGPGTQYF. Here the CDR3 DNA reads TGTGCCTGGAGTGTATTATCTGGGGGCCCGGGGACCCAGTACTTC.

This chain joins TRBV18 and TRBJ1-3, with D uncertain. This CDR3 spans 14 amino acids. CDR1 and CDR2 (germline): KGHSH, LQKENI. V was trimmed by 6 bases and J by 0 bases, leaving 9 bases between them. The CDR3 DNA is TGTGCCAGCTCGACGGTTCCCTCTGGAAACACCATATATTTT. Residues: CASSTVPSGNTIYF.

V gene TRBV2 combines with J gene TRBJ2-1, with D possibly TRBD1 on 6 matching bases. Germline CDR1 reads SNHLY; CDR2 reads FYNNEI. V lost 4 bases to trimming and J lost 10 bases, with 17 bases between them. This CDR3 is 14 amino acids long. In nucleotides, the CDR3 is TGTGCCAGCAGTGCCACAGGGACAATTATGGAGCAGTTCTTC. Translation gives CASSATGTIMEQFF.

This rearrangement joins TRBV7-2 to TRBJ2-7; D is unresolved. Germline values: CDR1 SGHTA, CDR2 FQGNSA. This CDR3 has 14 residues. Trimming took 5 bases from V and 6 from J, leaving 17 bases between them. The CDR3 region has the DNA TGTGCCAGCAGCCCCCTCACCGGCCGGGCCGAGCAGTACTTC. Its translation: CASSPLTGRAEQYF.

In DNA form, the CDR3 reads TGTGCCAGCAGCTTGGCCAATACCCCAGCTTTCTTT. Amino acids: CASSLANTPAFF. This sequence joins TRBV7-2 and TRBJ1-1; D gene ambiguous. The V gene's germline CDR1 is SGHTA and CDR2 FQGNSA. Between the trimmed V and J ends, which lost 3 bases and 10 bases, there was a span of 12 bases. This CDR3 contains 12 residues.

The chain joins TRBV4-3 to TRBJ2-5; tentatively, D is TRBD2 (7 bases). Germline CDR1 reads LGHNA; CDR2 reads YSLEER. This CDR3 has 16 residues. With 0 bases removed from V and 5 bases from J, the gap between germline ends came to 16 bases. CDR3 residues: CASSQEGSGGRETQYF. The CDR3, as DNA: TGCGCCAGCAGCCAAGAAGGGTCGGGGGGCAGGGAGACCCAGTACTTC.

The CDR3 region has the DNA TGTGCCACCAGCAGAGATCCCGGCAGGGATGAAAAACTGTTTTTT. Its translation is CATSRDPGRDEKLFF. The gene calls are TRBV15 and TRBJ1-4; possibly TRBD1 for D (5 bases). V lost 0 bases and J 6 bases, leaving 11 bases between the germline ends. The germline V gene encodes CDR1 LNHNV and CDR2 YYDKDF (reference sequence). The CDR3 consists of 15 residues.

CDR3 in amino acids: CASSQDIGFSGNTIYF. CDR3 nucleotides: TGCGCCAGCAGCCAAGATATAGGGTTCTCTGGAAACACCATATATTTT. This sequence joins TRBV4-3 and TRBJ1-3; D gene unclear. The V gene's germline CDR1 is LGHNA and CDR2 YSLEER. This CDR3 is 16 amino acids long. The ends were cut back, 0 bases at V and 0 bases at J, with 9 bases in the middle.

CDR3 loop: CASSSVSLHF. CDR3 coding DNA: TGTGCCAGCAGTAGTGTATCCCTCCACTTT. This chain joins TRBV6-1 and TRBJ1-6, with D unresolved. In germline, CDR1 is MNHNS, CDR2 SASEGT. CDR3 length: 10 residues. Trimming took off 5 bases at V and 14 bases at J, with 7 bases between the two ends.

The J gene is TRBJ2-2, the V gene TRBV7-2, with TRBD2 matching 9 bases. V was clipped by 9 bases and J by 0 bases; unmatched bases: 5. The CDR3 runs to 15 residues. CDR1 and CDR2 from the germline V gene are SGHTA and FQGNSA. CDR3 sequence reads: CASQASGANTGELFF. The CDR3 DNA reads TGTGCCAGTCAGGCTAGCGGGGCGAACACCGGGGAGCTGTTTTTT.

This clone was found a few times. The chain employs TRBV28 and TRBJ1-6, with 7 bases lining up with TRBD1. With 4 bases clipped from V and 0 bases from J, the junction kept 6 bases outside the gene matches. In germline, CDR1 is MDHEN, CDR2 SYDVKM. The CDR3 covers 17 residues. CDR3: CASSSPGQSSYNSPLHF. The CDR3 nucleotides are TGTGCCAGCAGTTCACCGGGACAGAGCTCCTATAATTCACCCCTCCACTTT. The entire variable domain, with the rest obtained from reference TRBV28 and TRBJ1-6, is as follows: DVKVTQSSRYLVKRTGEKVFLECVQDMDHENMFWYRQDPGLGLRLIYFSYDVKMKEKGDIPEGYSVSREKKERFSLILESASTNQTSMYLCASSSPGQSSYNSPLHFGNGTRLTVT.

The chain combines TRBV11-2 with TRBJ2-1; maybe TRBD2 (7 bases). This CDR3 has 18 residues. Germline CDR1 is SGHAT and CDR2 is FQNNGV. Trimming removed 5 bases at V and 0 bases at J, with 20 bases between. CDR3 bases: TGTGCCAGCAGCCTCCCCGCGGGGGCGGGGGCCTCCTACAATGAGCAGTTCTTC. This gives the protein CASSLPAGAGASYNEQFF.

This sequence joins TRBV5-1 and TRBJ2-1; 8 positions agree with TRBD1. Unmatched junction bases numbered 2, after V lost 4 bases and J lost 8 bases. The CDR3 length is 12 residues. Germline V lookup: CDR1 SGHRS, CDR2 YFSETQ. DNA for the CDR3: TGCGCCAGCAGCCCGACAGGGGATGAGCAGTTCTTC. It is translated as CASSPTGDEQFF.

The chain recombines TRBV19 with TRBJ1-3; no firm D call. V was shortened by 6 bases and J by 11 bases, with 23 bases between the two germline ends. The germline gives CDR1 LNHDA, CDR2 SQIVND (reference sequence). This CDR3 has 15 amino acids. The CDR3 DNA reads TGTGCCAGTAGACCCTTCACTGTCGAGGAAACAGCCATATATTTT. It yields the protein CASRPFTVEETAIYF.

The CDR3 nucleotides read TGTGCCAGCAGCTGGACAGGGCAGACCGAGCAGTACTTC. Translated: CASSWTGQTEQYF. The chain links TRBV7-9 to TRBJ2-7; 8 bases are shared with TRBD1. The CDR3 spans 13 residues. Germline values: CDR1 SEHNR, CDR2 FQNEAQ (reference sequence). V shed 4 bases and J 6 bases; nucleotides not matched to a gene: 5.

The chain recombines TRBV28 with TRBJ1-1, with D hard to call. The germline V gene has CDR1 MDHEN and CDR2 SYDVKM. The CDR3 contains 12 residues. Trimming pared 1 base from V and 2 bases from J, leaving 2 bases between. The CDR3 DNA reads as TGTGCCAGCAGTTTATTCAACACTGAAGCTTTCTTT. Translated, it gives CASSLFNTEAFF.

This clone was seen a handful of times. This rearrangement joins TRBV19 to TRBJ1-2; 8 bases align to TRBD1. This CDR3 region has 12 residues. V lost 5 bases, J lost 8 bases, and 4 bases stayed unmatched. CDR1 is LNHDA and CDR2 is SQIVND in the germline V gene (reference sequence). CDR3 DNA: TGTGCCAGTAGTTCACAGGGGGACGGCTACACCTTC. This translates into CASSSQGDGYTF.

This sequence joins TRBV5-5 and TRBJ1-2, with unresolved D. The germline V and J ends were trimmed by 0 bases and 7 bases, with 16 bases remaining between them. This CDR3 has 15 residues. The germline V gene has CDR1 SGHKS and CDR2 YYEKEE (reference sequence). The CDR3 loop reads CASSLGHTDSFGYTF. The CDR3, as DNA: TGTGCCAGCAGCTTGGGACACACGGATAGTTTTGGCTACACCTTC.

V gene TRBV5-6 combines with J gene TRBJ1-5; tentatively, D is TRBD1 (5 bases). In germline, CDR1 is SGHDT, CDR2 YYEEEE. This CDR3 is built from 16 residues. Trimming took off 2 bases at V and 3 bases at J, with 15 bases between the two ends. CDR3 nucleotides: TGTGCCAGCAGCTTCCGGGGCGCGGGATACAATCAGCCCCAGCATTTT. It encodes CASSFRGAGYNQPQHF.

The chain joins TRBV30 to TRBJ2-7; D is perhaps TRBD1 (6 bases). The ends were cut back, 4 bases at V and 2 bases at J, with 12 bases in the middle. The CDR3 has 13 residues. The V gene's germline CDR1 is GTSNPN and CDR2 SVGIG (reference sequence). CDR3 in DNA: TGTGCCTGGACCGGCCAGGGGACCTACGAGCAGTACTTC. Its translation is CAWTGQGTYEQYF.

This clone showed up just a few times. The CDR3 sequence: CASSHIGKNNEQFF. CDR3 nucleotide sequence: TGCGCCAGCAGCCATATCGGGAAGAACAATGAGCAGTTCTTC. The V gene is TRBV4-1, the J gene TRBJ2-1; a weak D match, TRBD2 (5 bases). V lost 3 bases and J 5 bases, leaving 11 bases between the germline ends. The CDR3 contains 14 residues. Germline CDR1 MGHRA, CDR2 YSYEKL.